Each of the 18 T cell receptor beta chains below was sequenced from the same sample in a study of brain T cells in children with intractable seizures. The repertoire was sequenced with immunoSEQ multiplex PCR; TCRdb's copy has only in-frame clones and lacks some. The profile covers around 44,000 clones, with about nine tenths appearing a single time and about 6% taken by the ten largest. The specimen comprised peripheral blood, sampled at surgery. These TCRs come from a girl aged 2 to 10 with tuberous sclerosis and intractable seizures.

J is TRBJ1-1 and V is TRBV23-1; unclear D gene. TRBV23-1 is an open reading frame whose function is uncertain. The V gene lost 4 bases and the J gene lost 0 bases, with 21 bases spanning the gap. CDR3 length equals 18 residues. In DNA, the CDR3 is TGCGCCAGCAGTCGGTGTCAAGTCAGGACCCGGATGAACACTGAAGCTTTCTTT. Translation: CASSRCQVRTRMNTEAFF.

The chain joins TRBV4-2 to TRBJ2-5, with 7 bases matching TRBD2. This CDR3 region has 18 residues. J was trimmed by 1 base and V by 0 bases; bases with no gene match: 11. Per the germline V gene, CDR1 is LGHNA and CDR2 is YNFKEQ. The CDR3 region is CASSQDIRWGLLQETQYF. In DNA, the CDR3 is TGTGCCAGCAGCCAAGATATCCGTTGGGGACTACTCCAAGAGACCCAGTACTTC.

The rearrangement links TRBV11-1 to TRBJ1-1, with D hard to call. The germline gives CDR1 SGHAT, CDR2 FQDESV (reference sequence). V was pared by 5 bases and J by 0 bases, with 7 bases between. The CDR3 consists of 13 residues. As DNA, the CDR3 is TGTGCCAGCAGCCGCGAACTGAACACTGAAGCTTTCTTT. This codes for CASSRELNTEAFF. The variable domain in full, with the rest retrieved from reference TRBV11-1 and TRBJ1-1, is EAEVAQSPRYKITEKSQAVAFWCDPISGHATLYWYRQILGQGPELLVQFQDESVVDDSQLPKDRFSAERLKGVDSTLKIQPAELGDSAMYLCASSRELNTEAFFGQGTRLTVV.

The chain has TRBV6-1 and TRBJ1-3; unclear D gene. The CDR3 consists of 13 residues. V lost 0 bases and J lost 4, with 4 bases in between. Germline assignment: CDR1 MNHNS and CDR2 SASEGT. In DNA form, the CDR3 reads TGTGCCAGCAGTGAAGCCGGAGGAAACACCATATATTTT. It codes for CASSEAGGNTIYF.

The chain carries TRBV18 and TRBJ1-1; D unclear. CDR3 length equals 12 residues. V was clipped by 8 bases and J by 3 bases, with 10 bases between them. Germline V gives CDR1 KGHSH, CDR2 LQKENI. The CDR3 region is CASQGLYTEAFF. The CDR3, as DNA: TGTGCCAGCCAAGGGCTGTACACTGAAGCTTTCTTT.

The gene calls are TRBV2 and TRBJ1-2; 7 bases agree with TRBD1. The germline V gene has CDR1 SNHLY and CDR2 FYNNEI. There are 14 residues in the CDR3. Unmatched junction bases numbered 5, after V lost 4 bases and J lost 3 bases. The CDR3 sequence: CASSGAGGDYGYTF. CDR3 sequence (DNA): TGTGCCAGCAGTGGGGCAGGGGGAGACTATGGCTACACCTTC.

This clone was observed once. The genes are TRBV9 and TRBJ1-1, with 7 bases lining up with TRBD1. Germline-derived CDR1 and CDR2 are SGDLS and YYNGEE. The CDR3 loop spans 11 amino acids. The ends lost 3 bases at V and 10 bases at J; junction bases unmatched: 3. CDR3: CASSDYRGAFF. CDR3 in DNA: TGTGCCAGCAGCGACTACAGGGGAGCTTTCTTT.

The chain employs TRBV7-2 and TRBJ1-5; 7 bases map to TRBD1. CDR1 SGHTA and CDR2 FQGNSA come from the germline V gene. The J segment lost 3 bases and the V segment lost 6 bases, leaving 8 bases of the junction unmatched. This CDR3 is built from 15 residues. The CDR3 DNA sequence: TGTGCCAGCAGGGGAGGAGACAGGGTCAATCAGCCCCAGCATTTT. It translates to CASRGGDRVNQPQHF.

The chain couples TRBV6-1 to TRBJ1-5, with D possibly being TRBD1 (5 bases). The germline V gene encodes CDR1 MNHNS and CDR2 SASEGT. V dropped 1 base and J dropped 3 bases, with 13 bases sitting between them. The length of the CDR3 is 16 residues. CDR3 region: CASSEGVTGVNQPQHF. The CDR3 DNA follows: TGTGCCAGCAGTGAAGGGGTAACAGGAGTCAATCAGCCCCAGCATTTT.

The V gene is TRBV30, the J gene TRBJ1-2, with D unclear. V dropped 3 bases and J dropped 3 bases, with 20 bases sitting between them. The CDR3 has 16 residues. Germline loops: CDR1 GTSNPN, CDR2 SVGIG (reference sequence). CDR3 sequence reads: CAWSSFESLMDYGYTF. The CDR3 DNA is TGTGCCTGGAGCTCGTTTGAGTCTCTGATGGACTATGGCTACACCTTC.

This clone was recorded only once. The V gene is TRBV7-8, the J gene TRBJ1-3; D is ambiguous. V dropped 5 bases and J dropped 2 bases, with 13 bases sitting between them. The CDR3 has 15 amino acids. Germline CDR1 SGHVS, CDR2 FQNEAQ. The CDR3 spells CASSQPMGTGNTIYF. DNA for the CDR3: TGTGCCAGCAGCCAACCGATGGGCACTGGAAACACCATATATTTT.

The V and J genes are TRBV9 and TRBJ1-1; possibly TRBD1 for D (6 bases). The CDR3 is 15 amino acids. Germline-derived CDR1 and CDR2 are SGDLS and YYNGEE. V was cut by 0 bases and J by 2 bases, with 11 bases left in between. CDR3 protein: CASSVVPGVNTEAFF. The CDR3 DNA reads as TGTGCCAGCAGCGTAGTCCCAGGGGTTAACACTGAAGCTTTCTTT.

This sequence joins TRBV2 and TRBJ2-3; no definite D call. The CDR3 is 14 residues long. The V end was cut by 3 bases, the J end by 2 bases, with 9 bases between. Germline values: CDR1 SNHLY, CDR2 FYNNEI. DNA for the CDR3: TGTGCCAGCAGTGAGTGGGTACCCACAGATACGCAGTATTTT. It yields the protein CASSEWVPTDTQYF.

The CDR3 DNA sequence: TGTGCCAGCAGCTCCCTCGCCAGCTCCTATAATTCACCCCTCCACTTT. The encoded protein is CASSSLASSYNSPLHF. The chain carries TRBV7-2 and TRBJ1-6, with D uncertain. V lost 4 bases and J 0 bases, leaving 10 bases between the germline ends. The CDR3 is 16 residues long. Germline CDR1 and CDR2: SGHTA and FQGNSA.

The chain uses TRBV30 and TRBJ2-2; 8 bases line up with TRBD1. The CDR3 runs 15 residues. Germline CDR1 and CDR2: GTSNPN and SVGIG (reference sequence). V trimming: 3 bases; J trimming: 7 bases; junction bases outside the gene matches: 10. DNA for the CDR3: TGTGCCTGGAGCCCAGCAGGGGGCGAAATCGGGGAGCTGTTTTTT. This encodes CAWSPAGGEIGELFF.

J is TRBJ1-2 and V is TRBV9; D is undetermined. The CDR3 has 12 amino acids. Between the trimmed V and J ends, which lost 4 bases and 7 bases, there was a span of 11 bases. Germline V gene data show CDR1 as SGDLS and CDR2 as YYNGEE. The CDR3 sequence: CASSPKRPGYTF. The CDR3 DNA is TGTGCCAGCAGCCCGAAAAGGCCTGGCTACACCTTC.

This chain links TRBV9 with TRBJ1-2, with a tentative D call TRBD1 (5 bases). This CDR3 region has 15 residues. The germline CDR1 and CDR2 sequences are SGDLS and YYNGEE. V was clipped by 0 bases and J by 8 bases, with 17 bases between them. The CDR3 protein is CASSVARGNVGGYTF. The CDR3 DNA sequence: TGTGCCAGCAGCGTAGCGAGGGGAAATGTCGGGGGCTACACCTTC.

The genes are TRBV19 and TRBJ1-4; the D is unclear. The germline gives CDR1 LNHDA, CDR2 SQIVND (reference sequence). This CDR3 has 14 amino acids. V was cut by 3 bases and J by 7 bases, with 12 bases left in between. The CDR3 DNA is TGTGCCAGTAGTATCTCTCCGAGTCGTGAAAAACTGTTTTTT. Encoded protein: CASSISPSREKLFF.